This is a list of T cell receptor beta chains from one sample in a study of T cell responses to AZD1222 COVID-19 vaccine. TCRdb's table, derived via immunoSEQ multiplex PCR, lists solely in-frame clones and lacks some. The top ten hold approximately 2% of the sample, which has roughly 150,000 clones, 90% seen once. Source: peripheral blood, taken on day 0 of AZD1222 vaccination. The receptors stem from an adult in good health. The CDR3 runs from the conserved cysteine through the conserved F or W. Fields, in order: V gene, J gene, D gene, CDR3 protein, CDR3 DNA. D genes are given only for firm matches.

>TRBV4-2|TRBJ2-7|TRBD2
CASRETAGGNEQYF
TGTGCCAGCAGGGAGACAGCGGGAGGAAACGAGCAGTACTTC
>TRBV7-2|TRBJ2-1|TRBD2
CASRVTSGSSYNEQFF
TGTGCCAGCCGGGTGACTAGCGGGAGCTCCTACAATGAGCAGTTCTTC
>TRBV18|TRBJ2-3|TRBD1
CASSPPDRDSTDTQYF
TGTGCCAGCTCACCACCGGACAGGGACAGCACAGATACGCAGTATTTT
>TRBV6-5|TRBJ2-2|.
CASSYVGELFF
TGTGCCAGCAGTTACGTCGGGGAGCTGTTTTTT
>TRBV11-2|TRBJ2-7|.
CASSLELRDIYPRDSYEQYF
TGTGCCAGCAGCTTAGAACTGCGGGACATATACCCCCGGGACTCCTACGAGCAGTACTTC
>TRBV12-3/TRBV12-4|TRBJ1-6|TRBD1
CASKGGQRSPLHF
TGTGCCAGTAAGGGGGGACAGCGGTCACCCCTCCACTTT
>TRBV6-2/TRBV6-3|TRBJ2-1|TRBD2
CASSYKLAGVIGSYNEQFF
TGTGCCAGCAGTTATAAACTAGCGGGAGTTATAGGCTCCTACAATGAGCAGTTCTTC
>TRBV4-1|TRBJ1-2|.
CASSPQRQANYGYTF
TGCGCCAGCAGCCCTCAAAGACAGGCTAACTATGGCTACACCTTC
>TRBV3-1/TRBV3-2|TRBJ1-1|.
CASSQDRWTEAFF
TGTGCCAGCAGCCAAGATCGGTGGACTGAAGCTTTCTTT
>TRBV9|TRBJ2-2|.
CASSVEEGGELFF
TGTGCCAGCAGCGTAGAGGAAGGCGGGGAGCTGTTTTTT